The 9 T cell receptor beta chains reported below all come from one sample, sequenced in a study of cytomegalovirus exposure and HLA in healthy donors. PCR primers comprised 60 Vbeta and 13 Jbeta primers. Sequenced by immunoSEQ multiplex PCR; TCRdb stores in-frame clones only, minus some. This sample has some 150,000 clones, with 82% found just once. The specimen was PBMCs. These receptors all come from a woman in her forties or fifties in good health and CMV-seropositive.

The chain joins TRBV7-2 to TRBJ1-1, with 7 positions matching TRBD1. After removal of 5 bases from V and 11 bases from J, the junction contained 11 bases not matched to a gene. The CDR3 loop spans 13 amino acids. In germline, CDR1 is SGHTA, CDR2 FQGNSA. The CDR3 nucleotides are TGTGCCAGCAGCGGGCGGGACAGACCTTTGGCTTTCTTT. It encodes CASSGRDRPLAFF.

The CDR3 DNA is TGTGCCAGCACTCAGGGGTCAGGGCAGCCCCAGCATTTT. Translating gives CASTQGSGQPQHF. The chain recombines TRBV6-5 with TRBJ1-5; D possibly corresponds to TRBD1 (6 bases). V lost 7 bases, J lost 7 bases, and 14 bases lay in between. Germline values: CDR1 MNHEY, CDR2 SVGAGI. The CDR3 runs to 13 residues.

The CDR3 DNA reads TGTGCCAGCAGCCGACTCCCCCCTAGCGGGGGGGCGTCTGAGCAGTTCTTC. This codes for CASSRLPPSGGASEQFF. The chain carries TRBV5-6 and TRBJ2-1; TRBD2 matches at 12 bases. The V and J ends lost 4 bases and 9 bases, in that order; junction bases with no gene match: 14. Looked up from germline, CDR1 is SGHDT and CDR2 is YYEEEE. The CDR3 is 17 amino acids.

To note about this clone: Other DNA sequences from this sample encode an identical CDR3 as well. The J gene is TRBJ2-3, the V gene TRBV18; D is undetermined. Germline V gives CDR1 KGHSH, CDR2 LQKENI. The CDR3 has 14 amino acids. Trimming shortened V by 3 bases and J by 0 bases, and 7 bases separated the two germline ends. The CDR3 DNA reads TGTGCCAGCTCACCTCTGGCCAGCACAGATACGCAGTATTTT. This translates into CASSPLASTDTQYF.

The chain employs TRBV27 and TRBJ2-3; perhaps TRBD2 as D (6 bases). The CDR3 consists of 14 residues. The germline V and J ends were trimmed by 2 bases and 4 bases, with 10 bases remaining between them. Looked up from germline, CDR1 is MNHEY and CDR2 is SMNVEV (reference sequence). DNA of the CDR3: TGTGCCAGCAGTTTAGGCCCGGGGGCAGATACGCAGTATTTT. It codes for CASSLGPGADTQYF.

This clone was observed a few times. The genes are TRBV9 and TRBJ2-5; D is undetermined. The germline CDR1 and CDR2 sequences are SGDLS and YYNGEE. V gave up 0 bases and J gave up 4 bases, with 7 bases separating them. This CDR3 region has 13 residues. CDR3 protein: CASSVGLTETQYF. CDR3 DNA sequence: TGTGCCAGCAGCGTAGGACTCACAGAGACCCAGTACTTC.

The V call is TRBV4-1, the J call TRBJ2-1; TRBD2 matches at 10 bases. This CDR3 comprises 14 residues. CDR1 and CDR2 (germline): MGHRA, YSYEKL. V dropped 6 bases and J dropped 4; count of bases not matched to a gene: 3. The CDR3 DNA follows: TGCGCCAGCAGGCAGACTAGCGGGTACAATGAGCAGTTCTTC. Protein: CASRQTSGYNEQFF.

The V call is TRBV7-9, the J call TRBJ1-2; no clear D gene. There are 14 residues in the CDR3. V gave up 0 bases and J gave up 7 bases, with 12 bases separating them. Germline V gives CDR1 SEHNR, CDR2 FQNEAQ (reference sequence). The CDR3 here is CASSLAKPTAGYTF. The DNA of the CDR3 is TGTGCCAGCAGCTTAGCAAAGCCAACTGCTGGCTACACCTTC.

This clone has just one count. The chain couples TRBV4-2 to TRBJ2-7; D uncertain. This CDR3 has 15 amino acids. V was cut by 0 bases and J by 5 bases, with 14 bases left in between. Germline V gene sequence: CDR1 LGHNA, CDR2 YNFKEQ. This chain's CDR3 is CASSQEWASLNEQYF. CDR3 nucleotide sequence: TGTGCCAGCAGCCAAGAGTGGGCCAGTCTTAACGAGCAGTACTTC.